The 10 T cell receptor beta chains listed next were all sequenced from one sample in a study of T cells after yellow fever vaccination. MiXCR, run by TCRdb on the 5' RACE reads, gives a single entry per CDR3 protein. The data hold approximately 250,000 distinct CDR3 sequences, with about 5% observed a single time. The sample in question was CD4+ T cells sorted from PBMCs, obtained on the day of the yellow fever booster vaccination. The receptors were sampled from a man aged 18-30 years who received the YFV17D yellow fever vaccine.

This chain connects TRBV10-3 to TRBJ2-3, with TRBD2 as a possible D gene (5 bases). The CDR3 length is 14 residues. Germline CDR1 and CDR2: ENHRY and SYGVKD. Trimming took 10 bases from V and 4 from J, leaving 18 bases between them. The DNA of the CDR3 is TGTGCCACCCGGACCAGCCTCGGGGCAGATACGCAGTATTTT. It yields the protein CATRTSLGADTQYF.

This clonotype came up many times. V gene TRBV4-3 combines with J gene TRBJ2-5, with D perhaps matching TRBD2 (6 bases). The CDR3 runs to 14 residues. V lost 4 bases, J lost 5 bases, and 14 bases lay in between. Germline V gives CDR1 LGHNA, CDR2 YSLEER. CDR3 bases: TGCGCCAGCAGCCGGGGACTTCTTGGGGAGACCCAGTACTTC. Its protein product is CASSRGLLGETQYF.

At least ten counts were recorded for this clonotype. The chain recombines TRBV29-1 with TRBJ2-3, with TRBD2 matching over 12 bases. This CDR3 has 16 amino acids. The V gene end was trimmed by 7 bases and the J gene end by 3 bases; junction bases not matched to a gene: 11. Germline V CDR1 and CDR2: SQVTM, ANQGSEA. The CDR3, as DNA: TGCAGCGCTACGATTTGGACTAGCGGGGATACAGATACGCAGTATTTT. Translating it yields CSATIWTSGDTDTQYF.

In its sample, this clonotype was seen a few times. V gene TRBV20-1 combines with J gene TRBJ2-4, with D hard to call. The CDR3 is 15 residues long. CDR1 DFQATT and CDR2 SNEGSKA come from the germline V gene (reference sequence). Between the trimmed V and J ends, which lost 2 bases and 7 bases, there was a span of 18 bases. The CDR3 region is CSARTNEVLRNIQYF. The CDR3 nucleotides are TGCAGTGCTAGAACGAACGAGGTGCTACGGAACATTCAGTACTTC.

V gene TRBV18 combines with J gene TRBJ2-3, with D tentatively TRBD1 (6 bases). The CDR3 sequence is 15 residues long. The V and J ends lost 3 bases and 4 bases respectively, with 14 bases between them. Germline values: CDR1 KGHSH, CDR2 LQKENI. The CDR3 loop reads CASSPQDSMADTQYF. CDR3 bases: TGTGCCAGCTCACCCCAGGACAGTATGGCAGATACGCAGTATTTT.

The chain uses TRBV10-3 and TRBJ2-5; 9 bases agree with TRBD2. V shed 7 bases, J shed 7 bases, and the junction held 16 bases outside the gene matches. The germline gives CDR1 ENHRY, CDR2 SYGVKD. This CDR3 comprises 16 residues. For the CDR3, the DNA is TGTGCCATCAACAAGCGGGGGGCCAAAAAAATGGGGACCCAGTACTTC. Amino acids: CAINKRGAKKMGTQYF.

The DNA of the CDR3 is TGCGCCAGCAGCTTGGTTTCGGGGAATCGGGAAGAGACCCAGTACTTC. Protein product: CASSLVSGNREETQYF. The V call is TRBV5-1, the J call TRBJ2-5, with a tentative D call TRBD2 (5 bases). The CDR3 covers 16 residues. Trimming cost V 0 bases and J 3 bases, with 15 bases left between them. The V gene's germline CDR1 is SGHRS and CDR2 YFSETQ. The whole variable domain, remainder taken from reference TRBV5-1 and TRBJ2-5, is KAGVTQTPRYLIKTRGQQVTLSCSPISGHRSVSWYQQTPGQGLQFLFEYFSETQRNKGNFPGRFSGRQFSNSRSEMNVSTLELGDSALYLCASSLVSGNREETQYFGPGTRLLVL.

Ten or more counts support this clonotype. The chain has TRBV29-1 and TRBJ2-7, with D possibly TRBD2 on 6 matching bases. Between the trimmed V and J ends, which lost 7 bases and 0 bases, there was a span of 13 bases. Germline V gene data show CDR1 as SQVTM and CDR2 as ANQGSEA. This CDR3 has 13 residues. CDR3 in amino acids: CSGRAGNSYEQYF. CDR3 coding DNA: TGCAGCGGGAGGGCTGGCAACTCCTACGAGCAGTACTTC.

This clonotype was observed at least ten times. The gene calls are TRBV6-2 or TRBV6-3 and TRBJ2-7; either TRBD1 or TRBD2 may supply D (5 bases each). With 4 bases removed from V and 0 bases from J, the gap between germline ends came to 16 bases. There are 16 residues in the CDR3. From germline, CDR1 is MNHEY and CDR2 SVGEGT. CDR3 bases: TGTGCCAGCAGTTCCGTCCCGGGACGAAGCTCCTACGAGCAGTACTTC. Translation: CASSSVPGRSSYEQYF.

The chain employs TRBV6-6 and TRBJ2-5, with 10 bases that match TRBD2. There are 15 residues in the CDR3. CDR1 MNHNY and CDR2 SVGAGI come from the germline V gene (reference sequence). V trimming: 6 bases; J trimming: 5 bases; junction bases outside the gene matches: 9. The CDR3: CASSFSGGRVETQYF. CDR3 DNA: TGTGCCAGCAGCTTTAGCGGGGGGAGGGTCGAGACCCAGTACTTC.